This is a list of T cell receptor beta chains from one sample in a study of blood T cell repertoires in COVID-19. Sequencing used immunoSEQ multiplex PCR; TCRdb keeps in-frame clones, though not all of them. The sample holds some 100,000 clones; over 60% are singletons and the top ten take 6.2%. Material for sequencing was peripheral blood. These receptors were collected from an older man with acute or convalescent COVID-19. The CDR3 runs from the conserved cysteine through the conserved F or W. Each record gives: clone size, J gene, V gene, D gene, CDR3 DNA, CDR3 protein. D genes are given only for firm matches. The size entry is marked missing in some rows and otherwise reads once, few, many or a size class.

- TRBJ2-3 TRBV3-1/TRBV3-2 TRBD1 TGTGCCAGCAGCCAAGGGGGACAGGGGCTTTTATCTAGCACAGATACGCAGTATTTT CASSQGGQGLLSSTDTQYF
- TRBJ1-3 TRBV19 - TGTGCCAGTAGTACCTTACAGGGACGATCCCACTCTGGAAACACCATATATTTT CASSTLQGRSHSGNTIYF
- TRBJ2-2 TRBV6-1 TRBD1 TGTGCCAGCAGTGAGGGACAGGGAGGGACCGGGGAGCTGTTTTTT CASSEGQGGTGELFF
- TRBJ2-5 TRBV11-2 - TGTGCCAGCAGCCCCTCTAGGACTCAGAGAGAGACCCAGTACTTC CASSPSRTQRETQYF
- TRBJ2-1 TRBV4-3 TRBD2 TGCGCCAGCAGCCAAGATGGTAGCGGGGGCTACAATGAGCAGTTCTTC CASSQDGSGGYNEQFF
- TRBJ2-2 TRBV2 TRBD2 TGTGCCAGCAGTCCGGGGGACTACAACACCGGGGAGCTGTTTTTT CASSPGDYNTGELFF
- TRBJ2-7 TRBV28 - TGTGCCAGCAGTTTATATGCAGGGCACGAGCAGTACTTC CASSLYAGHEQYF
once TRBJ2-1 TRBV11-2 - TGTGCCAGCAGCCCTTCAGGCCCCAATGAGCAGTTCTTC CASSPSGPNEQFF
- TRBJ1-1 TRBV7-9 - TGTGCCATCCGTGCTGAAGCTTTCTTT CAIRAEAFF
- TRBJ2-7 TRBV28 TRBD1 TGTGCCAGCAGGGGGGACAGGGACGAGCAGTACTTC CASRGDRDEQYF